This paragraph covers one TCR beta chain sequence. The antigen is unknown. There are 15 residues in the CDR3. Germline V CDR1 and CDR2: MNHEY, SVGAGI. Trimming took 4 bases from V and 1 from J, leaving 13 bases between them. The sample comes from a study of cytomegalovirus exposure and HLA in healthy donors. Notes on the study in general: In a later analysis, at a false discovery rate of 0.05, approximately 16,000 TCR beta sequences were associated with HLA alleles. The sole available immune exposure information was CMV serostatus.

Healthy bone marrow donors made up the donor group. PCR used 60 Vbeta primers and 13 Jbeta primers. The data were produced by immunoSEQ multiplex PCR, yet TCRdb's version contains in-frame clones alone and is incomplete. The sample has approximately 120,000 clones, roughly 74% seen once; the top ten hold 3.6%. This TCR was sampled from a man aged 40-55 years in good health and CMV-seronegative. What was sequenced was PBMCs. The rearrangement links TRBV6-5 to TRBJ1-1, with D perhaps TRBD1 (5 bases). In DNA, the CDR3 is TGTGCCAGCAGTTCGAGAGACAGACAGAACACTGAAGCTTTCTTT. It translates to CASSSRDRQNTEAFF.